These 27 T cell receptor beta chains came from one sample sequenced in a study of blood T cell repertoires in COVID-19. Here immunoSEQ multiplex PCR was the method, and the copy in TCRdb shows in-frame clones only, minus some. The sample shows some 68,000 clones, 90% of them seen only once. The material sequenced was peripheral blood. All receptors derive from a man aged 45-65 years with COVID-19, enrolled during active disease.

CDR3 coding DNA: TGCGCCAGCAGCCAACAGGGGTCGAATCAGCCCCAGCATTTT. Translating gives CASSQQGSNQPQHF. V and J are TRBV4-1 and TRBJ1-5; a possible D gene is TRBD1 (6 bases). This CDR3 has 14 residues. V lost 2 bases and J lost 4, with 9 bases in between. Germline lookup yields CDR1 MGHRA and CDR2 YSYEKL.

The chain carries TRBV11-3 and TRBJ2-2; 9 bases are a match to TRBD2. The CDR3 runs 15 residues. CDR1 and CDR2 from the germline V gene are SGHNT and YENEEA. J lost 2 bases, V lost 11 bases, and 9 bases had no gene match. Here the CDR3 reads CARRRGGQNTGELFF. CDR3 DNA sequence: TGTGCCCGCCGGCGGGGGGGGCAAAACACCGGGGAGCTGTTTTTT. The full variable domain, rest sourced from reference TRBV11-3 and TRBJ2-2, is EAGVVQSPRYKIIEKKQPVAFWCNPISGHNTLYWYLQNLGQGPELLIRYENEEAVDDSQLPKDRFSAERLKGVDSTLKIQPAELGDSAVYLCARRRGGQNTGELFFGEGSRLTVL.

The V gene is TRBV6-5, the J gene TRBJ2-1, with 8 bases aligning to TRBD2. Germline values: CDR1 MNHEY, CDR2 SVGAGI. The CDR3 covers 15 residues. V dropped 6 bases and J dropped 5; count of bases not matched to a gene: 9. CDR3 protein: CASRKGLVGDNEQFF. CDR3 nucleotides: TGTGCCAGCAGGAAGGGACTAGTAGGGGACAATGAGCAGTTCTTC.

This clone is a singleton in its sample. This sample includes further DNA sequences coding for the same CDR3. DNA of the CDR3: TGTGCCATCAGTGAATCGGATCAGCCCCAGCATTTT. Translation gives CAISESDQPQHF. The J gene is TRBJ1-5, the V gene TRBV10-3; unclear D gene. The CDR3 is 12 amino acids. Trimming took off 3 bases at V and 5 bases at J, with 5 bases between the two ends. Germline V gene data show CDR1 as ENHRY and CDR2 as SYGVKD.

The CDR3 loop reads CASSPDRDTEAFF. DNA of the CDR3: TGTGCCAGCTCACCAGACAGGGATACTGAAGCTTTCTTT. This chain joins TRBV18 and TRBJ1-1, with 7 nucleotides matching TRBD1. CDR1 and CDR2 from the germline V gene are KGHSH and LQKENI. J gave up 5 bases and V 2 bases, and 2 bases lay outside the gene matches. The CDR3 totals 13 residues.

V usage is TRBV7-6 and J usage is TRBJ2-1; TRBD2 matches 8 bases. The CDR3 sequence is 16 residues long. The V segment lost 5 bases and the J segment 0 bases; nucleotides outside the gene matches: 6. Germline CDR1 SGHVS, CDR2 FNYEAQ. This CDR3 reads CASSPLRGGSYNEQFF. The CDR3 nucleotides read TGTGCCAGCAGCCCCCTACGGGGGGGCTCCTACAATGAGCAGTTCTTC.

The CDR3 DNA reads TGCGCCAGCAGCGCCGGGACAGGGGGAGTAACTGAAGCTTTCTTT. It translates to CASSAGTGGVTEAFF. The rearrangement joins TRBV5-1 to TRBJ1-1, with 11 bases aligning to TRBD1. Unmatched junction bases numbered 7, after V lost 4 bases and J lost 5 bases. The CDR3 consists of 15 residues. Germline CDR1 and CDR2: SGHRS and YFSETQ.

There are a few counts of this clone. The chain is built from TRBV28 and TRBJ1-1; 10 nucleotides agree with TRBD1. This CDR3 comprises 14 residues. After removal of 7 bases from V and 11 bases from J, the junction contained 13 bases not matched to a gene. Germline assignment: CDR1 MDHEN and CDR2 SYDVKM. CDR3 DNA: TGTGCCAGCATTTCCGGGACAGGGGCCTTCGCGGCTTTCTTT. Its protein is CASISGTGAFAAFF.

In this sample, this clone turned up a few times. The chain combines TRBV4-1 with TRBJ2-3; D is undetermined. The germline V gene encodes CDR1 MGHRA and CDR2 YSYEKL. With 4 bases removed from V and 2 bases from J, the gap between germline ends came to 10 bases. There are 14 residues in the CDR3. In DNA form, the CDR3 reads TGCGCCAGCAGCCCAACCGACAACACAGATACGCAGTATTTT. Translating it yields CASSPTDNTDTQYF.

The chain is built from TRBV10-3 and TRBJ2-7; TRBD1 is a possible D gene (5 bases). Germline V CDR1 and CDR2: ENHRY, SYGVKD. V gave up 11 bases and J gave up 5 bases, with 19 bases separating them. CDR3 length equals 13 residues. DNA of the CDR3: TGTGCCTCCGCCACAGGCGAGTCAGACGAGCAGTACTTC. This sequence encodes CASATGESDEQYF.

The rearrangement uses TRBV7-2 and TRBJ1-2; maybe TRBD1 (5 bases). The germline V and J ends were trimmed by 5 bases and 5 bases, with 18 bases remaining between them. The V gene's germline CDR1 is SGHTA and CDR2 FQGNSA. The CDR3 is 15 residues long. Here the CDR3 DNA reads TGTGCCAGCAGCCAAAGGGGAGGGGTAGGGTATGGCTACACCTTC. The encoded protein is CASSQRGGVGYGYTF.

J is TRBJ2-1 and V is TRBV5-1; 10 bases agree with TRBD1. Unmatched junction bases numbered 7, after V lost 1 base and J lost 3 bases. Looked up from germline, CDR1 is SGHRS and CDR2 is YFSETQ. The CDR3 extends over 17 amino acids. CDR3 sequence reads: CASSLLKTGGSYNEQFF. CDR3 bases: TGCGCCAGCAGCTTGCTTAAGACAGGGGGCAGCTACAATGAGCAGTTCTTC. The full variable domain, in which reference TRBV5-1 and TRBJ2-1 provide the parts outside the CDR3, is KAGVTQTPRYLIKTRGQQVTLSCSPISGHRSVSWYQQTPGQGLQFLFEYFSETQRNKGNFPGRFSGRQFSNSRSEMNVSTLELGDSALYLCASSLLKTGGSYNEQFFGPGTRLTVL.

This clone was seen only once. The V and J genes are TRBV6-5 and TRBJ2-3, with no clear D. The CDR3 extends over 15 amino acids. The V gene's germline CDR1 is MNHEY and CDR2 SVGAGI. Trimming pared 7 bases from V and 1 base from J, leaving 15 bases between. The CDR3 region has the DNA TGTGCCAGCATCTACTTATCCATAGGCACAGATACGCAGTATTTT. Its protein product is CASIYLSIGTDTQYF.

This chain joins TRBV19 and TRBJ2-5, with TRBD2 matching over 9 bases. Trimming took 5 bases from V and 4 from J; bases not matched to a gene: 8. In germline, CDR1 is LNHDA, CDR2 SQIVND (reference sequence). This CDR3 spans 15 amino acids. The CDR3 loop is CASSLDSGSRETQYF. The DNA of the CDR3 is TGTGCCAGTAGTCTGGATAGCGGGAGTCGAGAGACCCAGTACTTC.

The chain has TRBV14 and TRBJ2-7, with 8 bases aligning to TRBD2. The ends lost 9 bases at V and 2 bases at J; junction bases unmatched: 9. Per the germline V gene, CDR1 is SGHDN and CDR2 is FVKESK. The CDR3 length is 14 residues. The CDR3 here is CARKNRGGTYEQYF. CDR3 coding DNA: TGTGCCAGGAAAAACCGGGGGGGGACCTACGAGCAGTACTTC.

This chain connects TRBV18 to TRBJ2-7; TRBD2 matches at 11 bases. Looked up from germline, CDR1 is KGHSH and CDR2 is LQKENI. The CDR3 contains 16 residues. After removal of 3 bases from V and 5 bases from J, the junction contained 9 bases not matched to a gene. The CDR3 DNA sequence: TGTGCCAGCTCACCTACCCTTACTAGCGGGAGCGACGAGCAGTACTTC. The encoded protein is CASSPTLTSGSDEQYF.

The chain couples TRBV4-2 to TRBJ1-4, with TRBD1 identical over 8 bases. The CDR3 covers 16 residues. Germline V CDR1 and CDR2: LGHNA, YNFKEQ. J was trimmed by 0 bases and V by 6 bases; bases with no gene match: 6. CDR3 sequence reads: CASRKTGAATNEKLFF. CDR3 bases: TGTGCCAGCAGGAAGACAGGGGCTGCAACTAATGAAAAACTGTTTTTT.

This rearrangement joins TRBV3-1 (or the pseudogene TRBV3-2) to TRBJ2-2, with D possibly being TRBD1 (5 bases). CDR3 size: 16 residues. V shed 2 bases and J shed 4 bases, with 14 bases lying between them. CDR1 is LGHDT and CDR2 is YNNKEL in the germline V gene (reference sequence). Here the CDR3 DNA reads TGTGCCAGCAGCCAAACTAAGGGGCCGACCACCGGGGAGCTGTTTTTT. Its translation: CASSQTKGPTTGELFF.

The CDR3 loop is CASSLKREYTIYF. The CDR3 coding sequence is TGTGCCAGCAGTTTGAAAAGAGAATACACCATATATTTT. The chain recombines TRBV28 with TRBJ1-3; D ambiguous. This CDR3 contains 13 residues. V lost 3 bases and J lost 8, with 11 bases in between. Germline V CDR1 and CDR2: MDHEN, SYDVKM.

The DNA for the CDR3 is TGTGCCAGCAGCCGTGACAGGGTCACTGAAAAACTGTTTTTT. The encoded protein is CASSRDRVTEKLFF. The V gene is TRBV7-9, the J gene TRBJ1-4; 7 nucleotides line up with TRBD1. Trimming removed 5 bases from V and 7 bases from J; junction bases left unmatched: 7. The CDR3 has 14 amino acids. The germline CDR1 and CDR2 sequences are SEHNR and FQNEAQ (reference sequence).

The chain employs TRBV4-1 and TRBJ2-7, with a possible D match to TRBD2 (7 bases). This CDR3 is 16 amino acids long. The V and J ends lost 3 bases and 1 base respectively, with 16 bases between them. The germline gives CDR1 MGHRA, CDR2 YSYEKL. The CDR3 is CASSQASRGASYEQYF. The CDR3 DNA is TGCGCCAGCAGCCAGGCAAGCCGGGGGGCTTCCTACGAGCAGTACTTC.

The V and J genes are TRBV19 and TRBJ1-1; D is unclear. Germline V gene data show CDR1 as LNHDA and CDR2 as SQIVND (reference sequence). This CDR3 has 13 amino acids. The V gene lost 10 bases and the J gene lost 7 bases, with 19 bases spanning the gap. The CDR3 DNA reads TGTGCCATTGGGGAATGGGGAGGAGTTGAAGCTTTCTTT. Its protein product is CAIGEWGGVEAFF.

The gene calls are TRBV7-9 and TRBJ2-1, with a weak D call TRBD1 (5 bases). The CDR3 contains 13 residues. V dropped 5 bases and J dropped 7 bases, with 12 bases sitting between them. Germline V gene data show CDR1 as SEHNR and CDR2 as FQNEAQ (reference sequence). CDR3 region: CASSRPQGNEQFF. The CDR3 DNA sequence: TGTGCCAGCAGCAGACCCCAGGGTAATGAGCAGTTCTTC.

The chain employs TRBV18 and TRBJ1-5; 7 nucleotides match TRBD1. This CDR3 comprises 15 residues. The J segment lost 4 bases and the V segment lost 2 bases, leaving 5 bases of the junction unmatched. Germline V gene data show CDR1 as KGHSH and CDR2 as LQKENI. The CDR3 region has the DNA TGTGCCAGCTCACCAGACAGGGTGGGTAATCAGCCCCAGCATTTT. Protein product: CASSPDRVGNQPQHF.

The chain joins TRBV2 to TRBJ1-3; D is perhaps TRBD1 (5 bases). V was cut by 6 bases and J by 4 bases, with 19 bases left in between. This CDR3 contains 16 residues. CDR1 and CDR2 (germline): SNHLY, FYNNEI. In nucleotides, the CDR3 is TGTGCCAGCAGCGAGTGGGGGGACGCCTTGGGAAACACCATATATTTT. The encoded protein is CASSEWGDALGNTIYF.

This rearrangement joins TRBV15 to TRBJ2-7, with a weak D call TRBD1 (5 bases). CDR3 length: 15 residues. V lost 0 bases, J lost 0 bases, and 9 bases lay in between. Per the germline V gene, CDR1 is LNHNV and CDR2 is YYDKDF (reference sequence). Written as DNA, the CDR3 is TGTGCCACCAGCAGAGAACAGGTATCCTCCTACGAGCAGTACTTC. It is translated as CATSREQVSSYEQYF. Full variable domain (outside the CDR3, taken from reference TRBV15 and TRBJ2-7): DAMVIQNPRYQVTQFGKPVTLSCSQTLNHNVMYWYQQKSSQAPKLLFHYYDKDFNNEADTPDNFQSRRPNTSFCFLDIRSPGLGDTAMYLCATSREQVSSYEQYFGPGTRLTVT.

This clone came up once. This sequence joins TRBV6-5 and TRBJ2-3, with 8 bases that match TRBD1. Trimming took 5 bases from V and 0 from J; bases not matched to a gene: 4. CDR3 size: 15 residues. CDR1 MNHEY and CDR2 SVGAGI come from the germline V gene. The CDR3 sequence: CASSPQGGSTDTQYF. For the CDR3, the DNA is TGTGCCAGCAGTCCACAGGGGGGAAGCACAGATACGCAGTATTTT.